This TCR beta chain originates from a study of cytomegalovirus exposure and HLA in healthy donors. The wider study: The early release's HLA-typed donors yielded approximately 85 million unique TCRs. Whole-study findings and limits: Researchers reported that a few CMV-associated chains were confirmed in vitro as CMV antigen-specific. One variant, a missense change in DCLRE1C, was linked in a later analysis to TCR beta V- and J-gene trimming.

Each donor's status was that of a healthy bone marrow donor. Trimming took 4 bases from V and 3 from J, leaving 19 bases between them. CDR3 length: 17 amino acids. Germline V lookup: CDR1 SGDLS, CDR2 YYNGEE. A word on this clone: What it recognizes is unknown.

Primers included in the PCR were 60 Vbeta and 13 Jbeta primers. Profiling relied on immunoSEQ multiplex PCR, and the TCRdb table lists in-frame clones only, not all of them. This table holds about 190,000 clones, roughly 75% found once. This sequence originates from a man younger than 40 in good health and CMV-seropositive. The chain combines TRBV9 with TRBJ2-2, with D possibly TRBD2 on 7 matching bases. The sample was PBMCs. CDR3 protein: CASSRRGGRGDTGELFF. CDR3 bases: TGTGCCAGCAGCCGTAGGGGGGGCCGGGGGGACACCGGGGAGCTGTTTTTT.